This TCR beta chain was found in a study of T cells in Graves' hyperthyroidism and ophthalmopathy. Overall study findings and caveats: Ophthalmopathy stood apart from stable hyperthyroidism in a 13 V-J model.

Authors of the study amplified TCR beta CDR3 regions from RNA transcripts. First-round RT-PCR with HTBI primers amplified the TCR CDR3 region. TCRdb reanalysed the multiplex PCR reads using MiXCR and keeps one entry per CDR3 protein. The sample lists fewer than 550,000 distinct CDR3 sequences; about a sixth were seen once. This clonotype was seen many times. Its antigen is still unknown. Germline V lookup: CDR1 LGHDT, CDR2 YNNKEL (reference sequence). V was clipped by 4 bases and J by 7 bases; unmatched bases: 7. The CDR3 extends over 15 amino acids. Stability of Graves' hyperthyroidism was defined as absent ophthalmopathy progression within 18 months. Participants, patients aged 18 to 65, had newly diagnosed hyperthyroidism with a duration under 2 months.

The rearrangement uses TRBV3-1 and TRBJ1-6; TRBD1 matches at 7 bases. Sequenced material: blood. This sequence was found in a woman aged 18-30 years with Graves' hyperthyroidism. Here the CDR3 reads CASSLSRTGNSPLHF. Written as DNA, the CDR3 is TGTGCCAGCAGCCTGTCGAGGACAGGCAATTCACCCCTCCACTTT.